This T cell receptor (beta chain) derives from a study of Ad26.COV2.S vaccination and SARS-CoV-2 variants. Treatment meaning: 19 received Ad26.COV2.S at low or high dose, single or two shots; roughly five received placebo; per-sample allocation not given. Specimen acquisition occurred on day 63 following the initial vaccine or placebo injection. Unmatched junction bases numbered 4, after V lost 0 bases and J lost 3 bases. The germline V gene encodes CDR1 SGHTA and CDR2 FQGTGA. This CDR3 region has 16 residues. The assay was immunoSEQ multiplex PCR, and TCRdb's table has in-frame clones only and misses some. The sample has under 550,000 clones; roughly 90% are singletons.

This clonotype was sampled from a person aged 18-65 years who received the Ad26.COV2.S COVID-19 vaccine or a placebo. This chain uses TRBV7-3 with TRBJ2-3; 9 bases line up with TRBD1. The sample was peripheral blood, taken in a trial of Ad26.COV2.S vaccine versus placebo. CDR3 sequence reads: CASSLTPDRGTDTQYF. Written as DNA, the CDR3 is TGTGCCAGCAGCTTAACCCCAGACAGGGGGACAGATACGCAGTATTTT.